One and the same sample provided the 32 T cell receptor beta chains below, sequenced in a study of beta chain features in type 1 diabetes. Expressed TCRB transcripts got sequenced, as all isolated RNA was reverse transcribed. Only in-frame clones appear in the TCRdb table, and some are missing; sequencing was by immunoSEQ multiplex PCR. The sample records roughly 250,000 clones, roughly two thirds being singletons. Sequencing was performed on naive CD4+ T cells from blood. These receptors were collected from a man aged 25-40 years in good health.

This chain connects TRBV10-3 to TRBJ2-2, with 8 bases identical to TRBD1. V was clipped by 7 bases and J by 2 bases; unmatched bases: 3. Germline V gene data show CDR1 as ENHRY and CDR2 as SYGVKD. The CDR3 spans 14 residues. CDR3 protein: CAITGTGNTGELFF. Written as DNA, the CDR3 is TGTGCCATCACCGGGACAGGAAACACCGGGGAGCTGTTTTTT.

V is TRBV2 and J is TRBJ2-2, with 8 bases that match TRBD1. This CDR3 comprises 15 residues. In germline, CDR1 is SNHLY, CDR2 FYNNEI. Germline trimming cut 4 bases from V and 3 bases from J; bases unmatched to any gene: 4. The CDR3 sequence is CASSGQGRDTGELFF. The CDR3 coding sequence is TGTGCCAGCAGTGGACAGGGGCGGGACACCGGGGAGCTGTTTTTT.

The rearrangement uses TRBV30 and TRBJ2-1, with no clear D. Germline loops: CDR1 GTSNPN, CDR2 SVGIG (reference sequence). Trimming took 3 bases from V and 5 from J, leaving 8 bases between them. The CDR3 sequence is 12 residues long. The CDR3 loop reads CAWRRRDNEQFF. CDR3 coding DNA: TGTGCCTGGAGACGAAGGGACAATGAGCAGTTCTTC. The entire variable domain, with the rest obtained from reference TRBV30 and TRBJ2-1, is as follows: SQTIHQWPATLVQPVGSPLSLECTVEGTSNPNLYWYRQAAGRGLQLLFYSVGIGQISSEVPQNLSASRPQDRQFILSSKKLLLSDSGFYLCAWRRRDNEQFFGPGTRLTVL.

The chain has TRBV4-3 and TRBJ2-1; D not resolved. Between the trimmed V and J ends, which lost 1 base and 11 bases, there was a span of 9 bases. Germline V CDR1 and CDR2: LGHNA, YSLEER. This CDR3 is built from 12 residues. CDR3 protein: CASSQGSSKQFF. For the CDR3, the DNA is TGCGCCAGCAGCCAAGGATCGTCGAAGCAGTTCTTC.

This chain joins TRBV29-1 and TRBJ2-1; 8 nucleotides match TRBD2. The CDR3 extends over 12 amino acids. Unmatched junction bases numbered 6, after V lost 5 bases and J lost 9 bases. Looked up from germline, CDR1 is SQVTM and CDR2 is ANQGSEA. The CDR3 DNA reads as TGCAGCGTTCCTAGCGGGCGGGGTGAGCAGTTCTTC. Translation: CSVPSGRGEQFF.

This chain uses TRBV9 with TRBJ2-3; either TRBD1 or TRBD2 may supply D (5 bases each). The CDR3 contains 15 residues. V shed 0 bases and J shed 5 bases, with 13 bases lying between them. Germline values: CDR1 SGDLS, CDR2 YYNGEE. CDR3 DNA sequence: TGTGCCAGCAGCGTAGGGGGCGGGTCCGGAGATACGCAGTATTTT. This gives the protein CASSVGGGSGDTQYF.

With regard to this clone: The sample carries other DNA sequences with the same CDR3. The chain joins TRBV30 to TRBJ1-5, with D perhaps TRBD1 (5 bases). There are 13 residues in the CDR3. The germline CDR1 and CDR2 sequences are GTSNPN and SVGIG (reference sequence). Trimming removed 0 bases from V and 2 bases from J, with 5 bases in between. The CDR3 loop is CAWSVGGNQPQHF. The CDR3 coding sequence is TGTGCCTGGAGTGTAGGGGGCAATCAGCCCCAGCATTTT.

J is TRBJ2-1 and V is TRBV7-9; 8 bases fit TRBD2. J gave up 5 bases and V 1 base, and 4 bases lay outside the gene matches. Germline V gene sequence: CDR1 SEHNR, CDR2 FQNEAQ (reference sequence). This CDR3 comprises 15 residues. CDR3 region: CASSLDGRVNNEQFF. CDR3 DNA: TGTGCCAGCAGCTTAGACGGGAGGGTAAACAATGAGCAGTTCTTC.

J is TRBJ2-7 and V is TRBV30; D is unclear. Germline CDR1 and CDR2: GTSNPN and SVGIG (reference sequence). This CDR3 is 14 amino acids long. V lost 0 bases, J lost 2 bases, and 11 bases lay in between. As DNA, the CDR3 is TGTGCCTGGAGTGTATCGTTAGGGCCCTACGAGCAGTACTTC. It is translated as CAWSVSLGPYEQYF.

Remarks on this clone: Within the sample, other DNA sequences also encode this same CDR3. The chain joins TRBV30 to TRBJ2-2, with D possibly matching TRBD1 (5 bases). CDR1 and CDR2 from the germline V gene are GTSNPN and SVGIG (reference sequence). CDR3 length: 14 amino acids. V was clipped by 0 bases and J by 2 bases, with 7 bases between them. CDR3 loop: CAWSVRGNTGELFF. The CDR3 DNA is TGTGCCTGGAGTGTAAGGGGTAACACCGGGGAGCTGTTTTTT.

The V call is TRBV29-1, the J call TRBJ2-1; 7 bases line up with TRBD2. The trim removed 7 bases at V and 3 bases at J, leaving 6 bases unmatched. This CDR3 comprises 13 residues. In germline, CDR1 is SQVTM, CDR2 ANQGSEA. In DNA form, the CDR3 reads TGCAGCGGGAGCGGGATAGTCTACAATGAGCAGTTCTTC. Protein sequence: CSGSGIVYNEQFF.

This clone was found a few times. The CDR3 loop is CASSYGSNTQYF. DNA of the CDR3: TGTGCCAGCAGCTATGGGTCAAATACGCAGTATTTT. The chain links TRBV7-2 to TRBJ2-3; D not resolved. The germline V gene encodes CDR1 SGHTA and CDR2 FQGNSA. Trimming shortened V by 4 bases and J by 7 bases, and 9 bases separated the two germline ends. The CDR3 loop spans 12 amino acids.

There are a few counts of this clone. The V call is TRBV30, the J call TRBJ2-1; D uncertain. Trimming removed 2 bases at V and 2 bases at J, with 7 bases between. This CDR3 spans 13 amino acids. Germline CDR1 and CDR2: GTSNPN and SVGIG (reference sequence). The CDR3 nucleotides are TGTGCCTGGAGTATCTTAGCCTACAATGAGCAGTTCTTC. As protein: CAWSILAYNEQFF.

The chain has TRBV30 and TRBJ1-3; D gene unclear. Looked up from germline, CDR1 is GTSNPN and CDR2 is SVGIG (reference sequence). The CDR3 sequence is 11 residues long. V dropped 4 bases and J dropped 8 bases, with 9 bases sitting between them. As DNA, the CDR3 is TGTGCCTGGATCTCTTGGGACACCATATATTTT. Protein product: CAWISWDTIYF.

The genes are TRBV5-4 and TRBJ2-3, with TRBD2 as a possible D gene (6 bases). V shed 0 bases and J shed 1 base, with 9 bases lying between them. This CDR3 spans 15 amino acids. CDR1 is SGHNT and CDR2 is YYREEE in the germline V gene (reference sequence). Here the CDR3 reads CASSLGPGGTDTQYF. The CDR3 DNA follows: TGTGCCAGCAGCTTGGGACCGGGGGGCACAGATACGCAGTATTTT.

This rearrangement joins TRBV29-1 to TRBJ2-5; weak D call: TRBD1 (5 bases). The CDR3 consists of 14 residues. Trimming took off 4 bases at V and 5 bases at J, with 17 bases between the two ends. Germline values: CDR1 SQVTM, CDR2 ANQGSEA. CDR3 sequence: CSVGGGAFGETQYF. The DNA for the CDR3 is TGCAGCGTTGGGGGCGGTGCCTTCGGTGAGACCCAGTACTTC.

This rearrangement joins TRBV27 to TRBJ2-1; 9 bases are shared with TRBD2. J gave up 4 bases and V 5 bases, and 9 bases lay outside the gene matches. The CDR3 is 16 amino acids. Germline V gene data show CDR1 as MNHEY and CDR2 as SMNVEV (reference sequence). The CDR3 reads CASSTNRLAEYNEQFF. The CDR3 DNA reads TGTGCCAGCAGTACCAACAGACTAGCGGAGTACAATGAGCAGTTCTTC.

The chain links TRBV30 to TRBJ1-5, with D possibly matching TRBD1 (6 bases). There are 14 residues in the CDR3. Germline V CDR1 and CDR2: GTSNPN, SVGIG (reference sequence). Trimming took 1 base from V and 5 from J, leaving 12 bases between them. CDR3 sequence: CAWSGDKLYQPQHF. In nucleotides, the CDR3 is TGTGCCTGGAGTGGGGACAAGCTGTATCAGCCCCAGCATTTT.

Points on this clone: This CDR3 is also generated by other DNA sequences in the sample. The chain has TRBV10-3 and TRBJ2-5; D gene ambiguous. The CDR3 has 12 amino acids. CDR1 is ENHRY, CDR2 SYGVKD, per germline. V gave up 0 bases and J gave up 5 bases, with 4 bases separating them. The CDR3 loop is CAISESGETQYF. In nucleotides, the CDR3 is TGTGCCATCAGTGAGTCGGGCGAGACCCAGTACTTC.

The J gene is TRBJ2-7, the V gene TRBV28; TRBD1 agrees at 11 bases. The V gene's germline CDR1 is MDHEN and CDR2 SYDVKM. The CDR3 consists of 15 residues. Germline trimming cut 4 bases from V and 3 bases from J; bases unmatched to any gene: 5. CDR3 loop: CASSSPGQGVYEQYF. The CDR3 DNA follows: TGTGCCAGCAGTTCCCCGGGACAGGGGGTCTACGAGCAGTACTTC. The full variable domain, in which reference TRBV28 and TRBJ2-7 provide the parts outside the CDR3, is DVKVTQSSRYLVKRTGEKVFLECVQDMDHENMFWYRQDPGLGLRLIYFSYDVKMKEKGDIPEGYSVSREKKERFSLILESASTNQTSMYLCASSSPGQGVYEQYFGPGTRLTVT.

This rearrangement joins TRBV5-6 to TRBJ2-1; no clear D gene. Germline V gives CDR1 SGHDT, CDR2 YYEEEE. The CDR3 consists of 11 residues. Trimming pared 4 bases from V and 5 bases from J, leaving 4 bases between. The CDR3 here is CASSRHNEQFF. CDR3 DNA sequence: TGTGCCAGCAGCCGCCACAATGAGCAGTTCTTC.

The gene calls are TRBV4-1 and TRBJ2-1, with D possibly matching TRBD1 (6 bases). Germline CDR1 and CDR2: MGHRA and YSYEKL. This CDR3 is 14 amino acids long. V gave up 1 base and J gave up 4 bases, with 8 bases separating them. The CDR3 DNA is TGCGCCAGCAGCCAAGGGGGGCCTTACAATGAGCAGTTCTTC. This translates into CASSQGGPYNEQFF.

V gene TRBV19 combines with J gene TRBJ2-7; TRBD1 agrees at 12 bases. The junction had 2 bases not matched to a gene; V was cut back by 6 bases and J by 5 bases. This CDR3 spans 13 amino acids. From germline, CDR1 is LNHDA and CDR2 SQIVND (reference sequence). The CDR3 coding sequence is TGTGCCAGTAGGGGACAGGGGGCCAACGAGCAGTACTTC. Translating it yields CASRGQGANEQYF.

This clone was seen only a few times. Other DNA variants within this sample encode the same CDR3. V usage is TRBV29-1 and J usage is TRBJ1-1; D is undetermined. The CDR3 runs 11 residues. With 2 bases removed from V and 1 base from J, the gap between germline ends came to 2 bases. Germline V gene data show CDR1 as SQVTM and CDR2 as ANQGSEA. As DNA, the CDR3 is TGCAGCGTTGAAAGGAACACTGAAGCTTTCTTT. Protein sequence: CSVERNTEAFF.

This sequence joins TRBV30 and TRBJ2-3; 11 bases map to TRBD2. Germline-derived CDR1 and CDR2 are GTSNPN and SVGIG (reference sequence). The CDR3 is 14 residues long. With V trimmed by 5 bases and J by 8 bases, 9 bases remained unmatched. The CDR3 DNA reads TGTGCCTGGGAACTAGCGGGAGTTTCCGGTACGCAGTATTTT. Translated, it gives CAWELAGVSGTQYF.

The rearrangement links TRBV27 to TRBJ1-2; maybe TRBD1 (5 bases). The length of the CDR3 is 12 residues. The V gene's germline CDR1 is MNHEY and CDR2 SMNVEV (reference sequence). Trimming removed 6 bases at V and 6 bases at J, with 11 bases between. CDR3 sequence reads: CASRDRRDGYTF. Written as DNA, the CDR3 is TGTGCCAGCAGAGACAGAAGGGATGGCTACACCTTC.

The chain combines TRBV9 with TRBJ2-3; 7 bases align to TRBD1. The CDR3 totals 16 residues. V lost 0 bases, J lost 1 base, and 5 bases stayed unmatched. The germline gives CDR1 SGDLS, CDR2 YYNGEE. The CDR3: CASSVAGGVGTDTQYF. CDR3 DNA sequence: TGTGCCAGCAGCGTAGCAGGGGGTGTGGGCACAGATACGCAGTATTTT.

The chain recombines TRBV2 with TRBJ2-3; TRBD2 matches at 10 bases. V shed 10 bases and J 4 bases; nucleotides not matched to a gene: 5. The CDR3 length is 13 residues. CDR1 is SNHLY and CDR2 is FYNNEI in the germline V gene. This CDR3 reads CANSGRAPDTQYF. DNA of the CDR3: TGTGCCAACAGCGGGAGGGCCCCAGATACGCAGTATTTT. The full variable domain, its missing parts supplied by reference TRBV2 and TRBJ2-3, is EPEVTQTPSHQVTQMGQEVILRCVPISNHLYFYWYRQILGQKVEFLVSFYNNEISEKSEIFDDQFSVERPDGSNFTLKIRSTKLEDSAMYFCANSGRAPDTQYFGPGTRLTVL.

The genes are TRBV5-1 and TRBJ2-5; maybe TRBD2 (6 bases). The CDR3 has 17 residues. Trimming took 0 bases from V and 2 from J, leaving 17 bases between them. Germline V lookup: CDR1 SGHRS, CDR2 YFSETQ. The CDR3, as DNA: TGCGCCAGCAGCTTGGCCCTGACCGGGGGAAGACAAGAGACCCAGTACTTC. Amino acids: CASSLALTGGRQETQYF.

This clone was seen only a few times. V is TRBV29-1 and J is TRBJ2-5, with TRBD1 matching over 11 bases. The V segment lost 7 bases and the J segment 6 bases; nucleotides outside the gene matches: 13. Germline V CDR1 and CDR2: SQVTM, ANQGSEA. The length of the CDR3 is 15 residues. CDR3 amino acids: CSAPFGDRGVQTQYF. CDR3 nucleotide sequence: TGCAGCGCCCCCTTTGGGGACAGGGGGGTCCAGACCCAGTACTTC.

In DNA, the CDR3 is TGTGCCAGCACCTTGGGGGGCTGGGAGACCCAGTACTTC. As protein: CASTLGGWETQYF. The rearrangement uses TRBV7-2 and TRBJ2-5, with D perhaps assigned TRBD1 or TRBD2 (6 bases each). The length of the CDR3 is 13 residues. CDR1 and CDR2 (germline): SGHTA, FQGNSA. Trimming stripped 7 bases from V and 5 bases from J, with 14 bases between. The entire variable domain, with the rest obtained from reference TRBV7-2 and TRBJ2-5, is as follows: GAGVSQSPSNKVTEKGKDVELRCDPISGHTALYWYRQSLGQGLEFLIYFQGNSAPDKSGLPSDRFSAERTGGSVSTLTIQRTQQEDSAVYLCASTLGGWETQYFGPGTRLLVL.

The chain carries TRBV6-1 and TRBJ2-1; D not certain. V was trimmed by 6 bases and J by 5 bases, leaving 11 bases between them. CDR3 length equals 13 residues. Looked up from germline, CDR1 is MNHNS and CDR2 is SASEGT. CDR3 sequence (DNA): TGTGCCAGCAGAGCGCGATTGGACAATGAGCAGTTCTTC. Residues: CASRARLDNEQFF.